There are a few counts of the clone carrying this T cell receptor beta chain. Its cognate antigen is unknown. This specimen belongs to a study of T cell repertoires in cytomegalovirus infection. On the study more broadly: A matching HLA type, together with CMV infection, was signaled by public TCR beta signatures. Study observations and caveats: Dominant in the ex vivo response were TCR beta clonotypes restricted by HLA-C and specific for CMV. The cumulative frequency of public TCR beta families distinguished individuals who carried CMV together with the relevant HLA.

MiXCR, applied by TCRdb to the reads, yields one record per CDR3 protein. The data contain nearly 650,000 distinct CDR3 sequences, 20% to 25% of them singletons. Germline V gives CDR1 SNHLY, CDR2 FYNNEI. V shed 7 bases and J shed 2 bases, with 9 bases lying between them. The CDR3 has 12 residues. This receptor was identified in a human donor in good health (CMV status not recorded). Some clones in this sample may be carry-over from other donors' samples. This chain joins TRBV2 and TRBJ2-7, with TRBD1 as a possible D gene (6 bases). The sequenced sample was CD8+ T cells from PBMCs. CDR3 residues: CASISGAYEQYF. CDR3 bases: TGTGCCAGCATATCAGGGGCCTACGAGCAGTACTTC.